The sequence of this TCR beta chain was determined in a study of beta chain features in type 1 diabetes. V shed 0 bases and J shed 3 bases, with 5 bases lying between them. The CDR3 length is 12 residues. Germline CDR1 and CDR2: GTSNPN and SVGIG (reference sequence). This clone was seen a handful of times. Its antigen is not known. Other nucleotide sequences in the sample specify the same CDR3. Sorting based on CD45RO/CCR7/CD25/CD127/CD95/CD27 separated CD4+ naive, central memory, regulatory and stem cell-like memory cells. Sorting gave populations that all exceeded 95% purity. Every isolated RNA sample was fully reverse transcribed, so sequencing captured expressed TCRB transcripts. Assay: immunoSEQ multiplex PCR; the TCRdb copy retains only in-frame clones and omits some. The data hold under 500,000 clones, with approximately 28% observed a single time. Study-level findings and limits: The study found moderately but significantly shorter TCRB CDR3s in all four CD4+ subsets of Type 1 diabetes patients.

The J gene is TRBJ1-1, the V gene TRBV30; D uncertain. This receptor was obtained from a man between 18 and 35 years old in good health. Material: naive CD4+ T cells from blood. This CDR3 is CAWSVGDTEAFF. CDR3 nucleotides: TGTGCCTGGAGTGTAGGTGACACTGAAGCTTTCTTT.